The source of this TCR beta chain is a study of cytomegalovirus exposure and HLA in healthy donors (TCRdb year 2017). Broadly, across the study: An earlier analysis of roughly 570 of the donors reported 250 to 350 Gb of sequence data and around 110 million unique TCR beta sequences obtained from about 200 million T cells. An early release that covered about 600 HLA-typed donors contained about 290 gigabases of sequencing data and tens of millions of unique TCR sequences. Of the 300 to 500 genotyped donors, approximately 81% were placed in the genetic ancestry cluster associated with self-reported Caucasian donors. The study was designed to test whether signatures of past pathogen exposure could be identified by cataloging public T cell receptors. The T cell repertoires of several hundred subjects were profiled by immunosequencing and related to cytomegalovirus serostatus. Along with the roughly 670-subject first cohort, a separate validation cohort of over a hundred different subjects was used. To predict cytomegalovirus infection status, the study brought together high-throughput TCR immunosequencing, statistical association of individual TCRs with disease status, and machine learning. In a later analysis, previously published TCR beta repertoires from more than 500 donors were re-analyzed and high-resolution HLA genotyping was added so that TCR occurrence patterns could be studied. Rather than drawing on any new phenotypic data, the later analysis identified candidate immune exposures from TCR beta sequences and the way those sequences occurred across donors. In an earlier analysis of 500 to 650 of the donors, high-throughput TCR beta sequencing was used to judge whether each TCR beta V gene segment behaved as functional or pseudogenic. Alongside the repertoire data, information on donor age, sex, ethnicity and CMV serostatus was compiled. A later genetic analysis took genome-wide SNP genotypes for 398 of the 666 donors and used that subset as a discovery cohort. Every repertoire in the discovery cohort had been generated on one and the same sequencing platform. HLA typing covered class I and class II loci at four-digit resolution. Typing coverage varied by locus: 629-630 donors for A, B, C, DRB1 and DQB1; roughly 510 for DQA1; about 570 for DPA1; 450 to 480 for DPB1. Four to six DR-DQ haplotypes were handled as single units for association and clustering, since linkage in the cohort was strong. On average, roughly 250,000 unique TCR beta nucleotide sequences were sequenced per donor among about 400 genotyped donors of the cohort, with roughly 18% of those sequences being non-productive.

The cohort consisted of 600 or so healthy bone marrow donors. At the time of sampling, all cohort members were nominally healthy, though unrecorded immune exposures were likely present. The donor tested CMV seronegative and was one of the 352 seronegative cohort members. A peripheral blood sample was collected from each donor, and TCR beta sequencing was performed on peripheral blood mononuclear cells. Genomic DNA was extracted from the blood cell samples with the Qiagen DNeasy Blood Extraction Kit. Points on this clone: The target of this receptor is not known.

Receptor amplification or capture employed the immunoSEQ multiplex PCR assay. For the multiplex PCR, a mixture combining 60 forward primers for TCR Vbeta segments and 13 reverse primers for TCR Jbeta segments was used. The CDR3 region of rearranged TCR beta genes was amplified from genomic DNA with a multiplex PCR assay. Amplified TCR beta libraries were sequenced as 87-base-pair reads on the Illumina HiSeq System. From the authors' description of their analysis: In a later analysis, tens of millions of unique TCR beta chains were counted across the approximately 620 repertoires, and some 10 million of these chains were shared by at least two donors. A nearest-neighbor algorithm error-corrected the raw reads and collapsed the reads into unique sequences, merging closely related sequences to remove PCR and sequencing errors. CDR3 sequences were aligned to IMGT reference sequences to assign V, D and J gene segments. For a sequence to be retained, a match of at least six nucleotides to both a V gene segment and a J gene segment was required. A rearrangement was called productive if the CDR3 had no stop codons and remained in frame with V and J, and every other rearrangement was called non-productive. Following IMGT convention, CDR3 was defined as the stretch from the second conserved V-encoded cysteine to the conserved J-encoded phenylalanine. Sequences without an unambiguous match to a single V gene segment were excluded from the earlier analysis of several hundred of the donors. An earlier analysis of fewer than 750 of the donors classified V segments as functional when productive rearrangements were above 56.7% and as segregating when the standard deviation between donors was above 5%. A statistical classification framework was developed to diagnose cytomegalovirus status using the catalog of TCR beta chain sequences. In a later analysis, V and J genes were assigned by comparing TCR nucleotide sequences against IMGT/GENE-DB human TR gene sequences. In a later analysis, CDR3 sequences and most-parsimonious VDJ recombination scenarios were assigned using the TCRdist pipeline. A later analysis defined each TCR beta chain by its CDR3 amino acid sequence plus V-gene family, and excluded reads lacking a unique V-gene family. As a way to deal with suspected cross-contamination and a sequencing artifact, a later analysis dropped nearly 600 nucleotide sequences that were highly shared and had low generation probability. For each public chain, a later analysis derived a clonal expansion index from normalized ranks of inferred template counts within each repertoire. In a later analysis, generation probabilities were computed with a VDJ recombination model fitted to out-of-frame rearrangements, and the resulting probabilities were checked against IGoR. A later analysis scored TCR-TCR, TCR-HLA and TCR-CMV co-occurrence with hypergeometric tests, applying a repertoire-size bias correction to TCR pairs. To estimate false discovery rates, a later analysis permuted the HLA or CMV assignments 20 times. In a later analysis, co-occurring TCRs were grouped using DBSCAN, and TCRdist sequence similarity was added for clustering within HLA-allele-positive subsets. Repertoires with fewer than 30,000 or more than 120,000 public chains, plus five repertoires with anomalous nucleotide sharing, were excluded from co-occurrence clustering. Here the immuneACCESS table is served through TCRdb, limited to in-frame sequences with V and J called. Missing clones are a known gap in these copies; in checked studies unresolved V genes cover under half, and the rest lacks a known reason. Clone size and V and J calls were adopted from that table, with D and trimming inferred from the DNA. The data table for this sample lists around 130,000 clones. About 1.6% of the sample comes from the top ten.

CDR1 SQVTM and CDR2 ANQGSEA are derived from the germline V gene. Trimming removed 4 bases from V and 5 bases from J; the gene matches leave 4 bases unexplained. The cysteine opens and the phenylalanine closes a CDR3 of 14 amino acids. The entry retains the CDR3 DNA only, 42 bases that are in frame from base 1. What the authors observed across the whole study: Cytomegalovirus status was reported to be diagnosed by the classifier with high specificity and sensitivity in both the original and validation cohorts. In this cohort, only TCR beta chains were sequenced, and detectable features were limited by the absence of alpha or paired-chain data. A later analysis found that HLA-associated TCR beta chains were more clonally expanded and had lower generation probabilities than equally common non-associated chains. Most TCR sequences were seen in very few donors, while some public TCRs were found in many individuals. In a later analysis, several top co-occurrence clusters were reported to appear linked to parvovirus B19, influenza, CMV and Epstein-Barr virus. A later analysis found that TCR association rates varied across HLA loci, with DRB1 alleles showing the most associated TCRs and HLA-C alleles the fewest. In an earlier analysis of some 500 of the donors, most TCR beta V segments were observed in productive rearrangements about 87% or about 30% of the time, broadly matching IMGT annotations. HLA typing was unavailable for some donors at each locus, so association tests used only the typed subset. A total of 150 or so TCR beta chains were listed by the study as associated with cytomegalovirus. Compared with the approximately 670-donor mean, donors in an Asian-associated ancestry cluster had fewer N-insertions in productive TCRs, according to a later genetic analysis. When HLA alleles, especially DR and DQ, strongly co-occurred, attributing TCR associations to individual alleles was difficult. According to the authors, the approach could potentially be generalized to other disease states and immunological phenotypes. Linkage disequilibrium might explain the correlated functional status among segregating V segments, but an unknown experimental factor could not be ruled out. Three of the identified cytomegalovirus-associated TCR beta chains were confirmed in vitro to be specific for cytomegalovirus antigens. The 87-base-pair reads could not distinguish some IMGT-functional V segments, including TRBV6-2 and TRBV6-3, so those segments were excluded. Presence/absence analyses assumed roughly uniform sequencing depth across donors, an assumption that may not hold. A further reported finding was that TCR beta sequences accurately predicted the HLA-A and HLA-B alleles for most subjects in the first cohort. A later genetic analysis associated a missense DCLRE1C variant with V-gene and J-gene trimming of TCR beta chains, and an independent cohort replicated the association. A later analysis found that most CMV-associated TCR beta chains appeared HLA-restricted, with HLA associations seemingly driven largely by CMV exposure. Because counts were too low, around 18 rarely observed V segments, including chromosome 9 orphons, were left out of the earlier analysis of a few hundred of the donors. A group of highly shared sequence variants was considered likely to be a technical artifact of the sequencing pipeline. A later analysis associated 15,000 or so TCR beta sequences with specific HLA alleles at a false discovery rate of 0.05. Immune exposure information for the cohort was limited to CMV serostatus.

The sample was PBMCs. This receptor chain uses TRBV29-1 and TRBJ1-5; a stretch of 11 junction bases matches TRBD1. This clonotype was obtained from a woman aged 35 to 49 in good health and CMV-seronegative. The CDR3 amino acid sequence is: CSVVGQGADQPQHF. The DNA reads TGCAGCGTTGTCGGACAGGGGGCTGATCAGCCCCAGCATTTT.